The clone carrying this TCR beta chain was seen only a few times. What it binds is not known. Primers for the PCR totalled 60 Vbeta and 13 Jbeta. TCRdb's table, derived via immunoSEQ multiplex PCR, lists solely in-frame clones and lacks some. This sample carries over 110,000 clones, around 73% of them seen once, and the ten largest clones take around 1.2%. Germline V gene sequence: CDR1 SNHLY, CDR2 FYNNEI. The length of the CDR3 is 14 residues. Trimming cost V 4 bases and J 11 bases; bases outside gene matches: 6. This sample was taken from a study of cytomegalovirus exposure and HLA in healthy donors. Study conclusions and caveats: Presence/absence comparisons presumed near-even sequencing depth among donors. Despite most TCR sequences being rare, some public TCRs occurred in many donors.

The chain joins TRBV2 to TRBJ1-6, with 9 bases aligning to TRBD1. Sequenced material: PBMCs. The TCR originated in a middle-aged woman in good health and CMV-seronegative. Here the CDR3 reads CASSGDRGTTPLHF. DNA for the CDR3: TGTGCCAGCAGTGGTGACAGGGGGACTACACCCCTCCACTTT.